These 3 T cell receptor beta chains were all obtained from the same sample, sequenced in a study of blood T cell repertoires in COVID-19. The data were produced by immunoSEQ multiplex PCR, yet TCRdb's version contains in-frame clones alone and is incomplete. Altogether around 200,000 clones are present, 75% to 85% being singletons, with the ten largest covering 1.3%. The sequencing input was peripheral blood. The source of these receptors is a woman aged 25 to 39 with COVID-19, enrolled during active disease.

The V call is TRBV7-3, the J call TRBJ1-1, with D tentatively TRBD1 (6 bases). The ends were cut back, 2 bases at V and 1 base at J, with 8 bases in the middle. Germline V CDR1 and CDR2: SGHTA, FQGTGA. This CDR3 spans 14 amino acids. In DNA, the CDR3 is TGTGCCAGCAGCTTAGGCAGGGGGAACACTGAAGCTTTCTTT. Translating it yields CASSLGRGNTEAFF.

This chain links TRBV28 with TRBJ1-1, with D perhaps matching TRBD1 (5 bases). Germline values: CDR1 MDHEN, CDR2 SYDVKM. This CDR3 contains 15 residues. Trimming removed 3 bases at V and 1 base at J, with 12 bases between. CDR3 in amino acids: CASSFPGLRNTEAFF. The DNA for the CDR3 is TGTGCCAGCAGTTTCCCAGGGCTCCGGAACACTGAAGCTTTCTTT.

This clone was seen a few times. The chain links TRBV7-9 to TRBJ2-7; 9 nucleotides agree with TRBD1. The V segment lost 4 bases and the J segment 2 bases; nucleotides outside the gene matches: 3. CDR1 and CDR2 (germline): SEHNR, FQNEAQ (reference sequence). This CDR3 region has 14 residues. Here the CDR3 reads CASSWGTGPYEQYF. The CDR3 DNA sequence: TGTGCCAGCAGCTGGGGGACAGGGCCCTACGAGCAGTACTTC.